Listed here are 2 T cell receptor beta chains from one sample, sequenced in a study of immune cell composition in non-small cell lung cancer. Normal lung was sampled as far from the tumour as possible, at least 3 cm. Produced via immunoSEQ multiplex PCR; TCRdb's table is partial and in-frame only. This sample has approximately 1,000 clones, with about 67% found just once. Sequenced: non-adjacent lung tissue. These TCRs come from a human donor with non-small cell lung cancer.

This chain joins TRBV7-3 and TRBJ2-6; D is uncertain. V was cut by 5 bases and J by 4 bases, with 12 bases left in between. Germline V CDR1 and CDR2: SGHTA, FQGTGA. There are 15 residues in the CDR3. In DNA, the CDR3 is TGTGCCAGCAGCACCGGTCCCGTCGGGGCCAACGTCCTGACTTTC. Protein product: CASSTGPVGANVLTF.

This clone was counted between two and nine times. In nucleotides, the CDR3 is TGTGCCAGTAGTGCGACAGGGATCTATGGCTACACCTTC. Amino acid sequence: CASSATGIYGYTF. The chain links TRBV19 to TRBJ1-2; 7 bases line up with TRBD1. The CDR3 sequence is 13 residues long. Germline loops: CDR1 LNHDA, CDR2 SQIVND (reference sequence). V was clipped by 5 bases and J by 4 bases; unmatched bases: 4.